The clone carrying this T cell receptor beta chain was recorded many times. No antigen is known for it. The CDR3 contains 14 residues. V shed 5 bases and J shed 5 bases, with 15 bases lying between them. Looked up from germline, CDR1 is MNHNS and CDR2 is SASEGT. Each diagnosis drew on symptoms, thyroxine, TRAb, thyroid ultrasound and orbital computed tomography findings. The source of the sample is a study of T cells in Graves' hyperthyroidism and ophthalmopathy. Study information: Prior to any treatment, at the point of initial diagnosis, peripheral blood was collected. Study outcomes and limitations: Blood also contained most expanded thyroid clonotypes above 0.001. Stable hyperthyroidism was separated from ophthalmopathy by a model based on 13 V-J features.

Amplification of TCR beta CDR3 regions was performed using RNA transcripts as template. With the HTBI primer set, the TCR CDR3 went through a first round of RT-PCR. Using its own MiXCR run on the multiplex PCR reads, TCRdb lists one record per CDR3 protein. Of under 300,000 distinct CDR3 sequences in the sample, less than 30% are singletons; the top ten hold approximately 25%. The material sequenced was blood. This chain uses TRBV6-1 with TRBJ1-1; no reliable D call. This receptor was obtained from a man aged 35 to 55 with Graves' hyperthyroidism that later progressed to Graves' ophthalmopathy. The CDR3, as DNA: TGTGCCAGCAGTCTGACATCCGCGGCAACTGAAGCTTTCTTT. It is translated as CASSLTSAATEAFF.